These T cell receptor beta chains were read from a single sample in a study of OX40 agonist ivuxolimab in advanced cancers. Assay: immunoSEQ multiplex PCR; the TCRdb copy retains only in-frame clones and omits some. The profile covers 90,000 to 95,000 clones, with about 85% appearing a single time and roughly 1.1% taken by the ten largest. This sample comprised CD4+ or CD8+ T cells sorted from blood, obtained in a trial of the OX40 agonist ivuxolimab. The receptor set was obtained from an adult with an advanced solid tumor such as melanoma, head and neck, liver or kidney cancer. CDR3s include the opening cysteine and the closing phenylalanine or tryptophan. Fields, in order: CDR3 protein, CDR3 DNA, V gene, clone size, D gene, J gene. A D gene is named only where the DNA matches it firmly. Where a row states a size, it is once, few, many or the class of an expanded clone; other rows omit it.

cdr3_aa: CASSQGADYYGYTF
cdr3_nt: TGTGCCAGCTCTCAGGGGGCGGACTACTATGGCTACACCTTC
v_call: TRBV18
clone_size: once
d_call: TRBD1
j_call: TRBJ1-2

cdr3_aa: CASKQAANTGELFF
cdr3_nt: TGTGCCAGCAAACAGGCCGCGAACACCGGGGAGCTGTTTTTT
v_call: TRBV2
clone_size: -
d_call: -
j_call: TRBJ2-2

cdr3_aa: CASSAGMGAPNYGYTF
cdr3_nt: TGTGCCAGTAGTGCGGGGATGGGGGCGCCCAACTATGGCTACACCTTC
v_call: TRBV19
clone_size: once
d_call: -
j_call: TRBJ1-2

cdr3_aa: CASSEWAGSQPQHF
cdr3_nt: TGTGCCAGCAGTGAATGGGCAGGGAGTCAGCCCCAGCATTTT
v_call: TRBV2
clone_size: -
d_call: -
j_call: TRBJ1-5

cdr3_aa: CASSIGGLASGELFF
cdr3_nt: TGTGCCAGTAGTATTGGGGGCCTAGCCTCCGGGGAGCTGTTTTTT
v_call: TRBV19
clone_size: once
d_call: -
j_call: TRBJ2-2

cdr3_aa: CASSSQAQYSPLHF
cdr3_nt: TGTGCCAGCAGCTCTCAGGCCCAGTATTCACCCCTCCACTTT
v_call: TRBV7-2
clone_size: few
d_call: -
j_call: TRBJ1-6

cdr3_aa: CASGALEETQYF
cdr3_nt: TGTGCCAGCGGCGCTCTCGAGGAGACCCAGTACTTC
v_call: TRBV7-2
clone_size: -
d_call: -
j_call: TRBJ2-5

cdr3_aa: CASSLEQGGTQYF
cdr3_nt: TGCGCCAGCAGCTTGGAACAGGGGGGGACCCAGTACTTC
v_call: TRBV5-1
clone_size: -
d_call: TRBD1
j_call: TRBJ2-5

cdr3_aa: CASTLGHQGNQPQHF
cdr3_nt: TGTGCCAGCACCCTGGGACATCAGGGCAATCAGCCCCAGCATTTT
v_call: TRBV6-1
clone_size: once
d_call: -
j_call: TRBJ1-5

cdr3_aa: CASSQVGGKQFF
cdr3_nt: TGTGCCAGCAGCCAAGTAGGCGGGAAGCAGTTCTTC
v_call: TRBV14
clone_size: few
d_call: -
j_call: TRBJ2-1

cdr3_aa: CASSQSRQDEAFF
cdr3_nt: TGTGCCAGCTCGCAATCGAGACAGGACGAAGCTTTCTTT
v_call: TRBV18
clone_size: few
d_call: -
j_call: TRBJ1-1

cdr3_aa: CASSLSIAKNIQYF
cdr3_nt: TGTGCCAGCAGCTTAAGCATAGCCAAAAACATTCAGTACTTC
v_call: TRBV11-2
clone_size: -
d_call: -
j_call: TRBJ2-4

cdr3_aa: CAWKREGADGYTF
cdr3_nt: TGTGCCTGGAAGCGCGAGGGGGCTGATGGCTACACCTTC
v_call: TRBV30
clone_size: once
d_call: TRBD1
j_call: TRBJ1-2

cdr3_aa: CASSPPEGTSTDTQYF
cdr3_nt: TGTGCCAGCTCACCACCAGAGGGGACTAGCACAGATACGCAGTATTTT
v_call: TRBV18
clone_size: -
d_call: -
j_call: TRBJ2-3

cdr3_aa: CASRRTGAENSPLHF
cdr3_nt: TGTGCCAGCAGAAGGACAGGGGCCGAAAATTCACCCCTCCACTTT
v_call: TRBV2
clone_size: once
d_call: TRBD1
j_call: TRBJ1-6

cdr3_aa: CASSLPGQGPMGSPLHF
cdr3_nt: TGTGCCAGCTCACTTCCGGGACAGGGACCCATGGGTTCACCCCTCCACTTT
v_call: TRBV18
clone_size: -
d_call: TRBD1
j_call: TRBJ1-6

cdr3_aa: CASTGVRDRRHGYTF
cdr3_nt: TGTGCCAGCACCGGCGTTAGAGACAGGCGGCATGGCTACACCTTC
v_call: TRBV6-5
clone_size: -
d_call: -
j_call: TRBJ1-2